This T cell receptor beta chain was sequenced during a study of technical replicates of blood from a handful of donors. Generated by immunoSEQ multiplex PCR, the TCRdb table keeps only in-frame clones and is missing some. Here the sample spans 50,000 to 70,000 clones, 75% to 90% being singletons. Between the trimmed V and J ends, which lost 3 bases and 4 bases, there was a span of 12 bases. The CDR3 totals 14 residues. Germline V gene sequence: CDR1 KGHSH, CDR2 LQKENI. The clonotype comes from a human donor in good health. Some clones in this sample may be carry-over from other donors' samples. The J gene is TRBJ1-2, the V gene TRBV18, with D perhaps matching TRBD1 (5 bases). The sample taken for sequencing was PBMCs. The CDR3 DNA sequence: TGTGCCAGCTCACCGGGCAGGGCTTCCTATGGCTACACCTTC. Translated: CASSPGRASYGYTF.